This TCR beta chain came from a study of regulatory T cells in long-lasting Graves disease. Time point meaning: persistent/refractory GD, antithyroid drugs over 5 years with positive TRAb. The TCR library was made from RNA extracted from PBMCs. The source of the patients was an endocrinology department in Xi'an, China. EDTA tubes received about 8.2 milliliters of drawn peripheral blood. Study-wide findings and caveats: Newly diagnosed disease favored TRBV20-1 and TRBJ2-1 over persistent disease. Having few samples may have compromised the accuracy.

iRepertoire HTBI primers and Arm-PCR of CDR3 regions built TCR beta libraries. TCRdb re-derived calls from the multiplex PCR reads in MiXCR, one entry per CDR3 protein. The repertoire holds 500,000 to 800,000 distinct CDR3 sequences, with roughly 30% as singletons. The germline V gene encodes CDR1 LNHDA and CDR2 SQIVND (reference sequence). Deletions cut 3 bases from V and 8 bases from J, with 16 bases between. This CDR3 has 14 amino acids. With regard to this clonotype: The antigen is unknown.

This sequence was found in a female donor with Graves disease. This specimen was peripheral blood mononuclear cells (PBMCs), taken when the disease was refractory, from a patient treated with antithyroid drugs. The V call is TRBV19, the J call TRBJ1-2; D is unclear. CDR3 in DNA: TGTGCCAGTAGTATTGGAGCAGAACCAGGCGGCTACACCTTC. It specifies CASSIGAEPGGYTF. The full variable domain, with the rest looked up from reference TRBV19 and TRBJ1-2, is DGGITQSPKYLFRKEGQNVTLSCEQNLNHDAMYWYRQDPGQGLRLIYYSQIVNDFQKGDIAEGYSVSREKKESFPLTVTSAQKNPTAFYLCASSIGAEPGGYTFGSGTRLTVV.